A selection of T cell receptor beta chains follows, all from one sample in a study of early T cells in non-severe SARS-CoV-2 infection. MiXCR, applied by TCRdb to the 5' RACE reads, yields one record per CDR3 protein. The repertoire includes roughly 34,000 distinct CDR3 sequences, roughly 6.8% of them detected once, and under 30% sits in the top ten. The starting material was whole blood, obtained at baseline. Source of these receptors: an adult who was a healthcare worker with PCR-confirmed SARS-CoV-2 infection or an uninfected control (not recorded which). CDR3s include the opening cysteine and the closing phenylalanine or tryptophan. A D gene is named only where the DNA matches it firmly. Only some rows state a clone size, as once, few, many or a class for expanded clones.

TRBJ2-2,TRBV12-5,few,NA,CASGLNTGELFF,TGTGCTAGTGGACTGAACACCGGGGAGCTGTTTTTT
TRBJ2-5,TRBV4-3,NA,NA,CASSQERNSRETQYF,TGCGCCAGCAGCCAAGAAAGAAACTCTCGGGAGACCCAGTACTTC
TRBJ2-7,TRBV3-1,few,TRBD1,CASGTASYEQYF,TGTGCCAGCGGGACAGCCTCCTACGAGCAGTACTTC
TRBJ1-2,TRBV5-5,many,NA,CASSPFQGAGGYTF,TGTGCCAGCAGCCCTTTCCAAGGGGCGGGTGGCTACACCTTC
TRBJ2-7,TRBV30,many,TRBD1,CAWSLPGQGSYEQYF,TGTGCCTGGAGTTTACCGGGACAGGGAAGCTACGAGCAGTACTTC
TRBJ1-2,TRBV3-1,NA,NA,CASSPTHRSYGYTF,TGTGCCAGCAGCCCGACCCACCGGTCCTATGGCTACACCTTC
TRBJ2-3,TRBV29-1,NA,TRBD1,CSTRDRDTDTQYF,TGCAGCACGCGGGACAGGGACACAGATACGCAGTATTTT
TRBJ2-2,TRBV6-2/TRBV6-3,NA,NA,CASCRGNTGELFF,TGTGCCAGCTGTCGCGGCAACACCGGGGAGCTGTTTTTT
TRBJ2-3,TRBV20-1,many,NA,CSASMGNTDTQYF,TGCAGTGCTAGTATGGGAAACACAGATACGCAGTATTTT
TRBJ1-5,TRBV12-2,few,NA,CASRFRDSLFNQPQHF,TGTGCAAGTCGCTTCCGGGACAGTCTTTTCAATCAGCCCCAGCATTTT
TRBJ2-5,TRBV10-3,few,TRBD1,CAIRLQQGGAQYF,TGTGCCATCAGGTTACAACAGGGGGGTGCCCAGTACTTC
TRBJ2-5,TRBV29-1,many,TRBD2,CSVVPGLAEETQYF,TGCAGCGTTGTCCCGGGACTAGCGGAAGAGACCCAGTACTTC
TRBJ1-2,TRBV20-1,many,NA,CSAQDRSSYGYTF,TGCAGTGCTCAAGACAGGAGCTCGTATGGCTACACCTTC
TRBJ1-2,TRBV5-4,many,TRBD1,CASSPTGLVSGYTF,TGTGCCAGCAGCCCGACAGGGTTAGTCTCTGGCTACACCTTC
TRBJ2-7,TRBV7-8,NA,TRBD2,CASSGGTSGRAHEQYF,TGTGCCAGCAGCGGGGGAACTAGCGGGAGGGCCCACGAGCAGTACTTC
TRBJ2-7,TRBV10-3,few,NA,CATARDMSSYEQYF,TGTGCCACCGCCCGGGACATGAGCTCCTACGAGCAGTACTTC
TRBJ1-6,TRBV20-1,many,NA,CSVLSRGRSNNSPLHF,TGCAGCGTCCTTTCAAGAGGGCGCTCTAATAATTCACCCCTCCACTTT
TRBJ2-2,TRBV12-3/TRBV12-4,NA,NA,CASSWNTGELFF,TGTGCCAGCAGTTGGAACACCGGGGAGCTGTTTTTT
TRBJ2-5,TRBV10-2,many,NA,CASSVREQETQYF,TGCGCCAGCAGTGTGCGGGAACAAGAGACCCAGTACTTC
TRBJ2-3,TRBV11-2,many,NA,CASSLRSGGGHKGDTQYF,TGTGCCAGCAGCTTACGGTCCGGTGGGGGACATAAAGGGGATACGCAGTATTTT
TRBJ2-5,TRBV24-1,NA,NA,CATSDSSRAQETQYF,TGTGCCACCAGTGATTCGTCCAGGGCCCAAGAGACCCAGTACTTC
TRBJ2-5,TRBV24-1,many,NA,CATSDFTGETQYF,TGTGCCACCAGTGATTTCACAGGGGAGACCCAGTACTTC
TRBJ1-3,TRBV6-2/TRBV6-3,few,NA,CASSYSSGNTIYF,TGTGCCAGCAGTTACTCCTCTGGAAACACCATATATTTT
TRBJ2-7,TRBV4-3,few,NA,CASSQEGANEQYF,TGCGCCAGCAGCCAAGAGGGGGCAAACGAGCAGTACTTC
TRBJ2-1,TRBV18,many,TRBD2,CASSLSGSSYNEQFF,TGTGCCAGCTCGCTTAGCGGGAGTTCCTACAATGAGCAGTTCTTC
TRBJ2-3,TRBV7-8,many,TRBD1,CASSLGDRGATQYF,TGTGCCAGCAGCTTAGGTGACAGGGGAGCGACGCAGTATTTT
TRBJ1-5,TRBV20-1,few,NA,CSARVPGGLDQPQHF,TGCAGTGCTAGGGTACCGGGGGGCCTTGATCAGCCCCAGCATTTT
TRBJ2-4,TRBV4-1,many,NA,CASSQSVAKNIQYF,TGCGCCAGCAGCCAATCAGTTGCCAAAAACATTCAGTACTTC
TRBJ2-3,TRBV20-1,NA,NA,CSARDEQGGSTDTQYF,TGCAGTGCTAGAGATGAGCAAGGGGGGAGCACAGATACGCAGTATTTT
TRBJ1-4,TRBV11-2,NA,NA,CASSSWDRREKLFF,TGTGCCAGCAGCTCGTGGGACCGGCGGGAAAAACTGTTTTTT
TRBJ2-3,TRBV18,many,NA,CASSSYLDTQYF,TGTGCCAGCTCATCCTATCTGGATACGCAGTATTTT
TRBJ1-1,TRBV20-1,many,NA,CSARDREDTEAFF,TGCAGTGCTAGAGATCGGGAGGACACTGAAGCTTTCTTT
TRBJ2-5,TRBV6-5,many,NA,CASSYRGASGVSQYF,TGTGCCAGCAGTTACCGAGGGGCTAGTGGCGTTTCCCAGTACTTC
TRBJ2-7,TRBV4-3,many,NA,CASSQSQVSSYEQYF,TGCGCCAGCAGCCAATCCCAGGTTAGCTCCTACGAGCAGTACTTC
TRBJ2-2,TRBV24-1,NA,NA,CATSVTVSNTGELFF,TGTGCCACCAGTGTGACAGTGTCGAACACCGGGGAGCTGTTTTTT
TRBJ1-5,TRBV18,NA,NA,CASSVLSEVPDQPQHF,TGTGCCAGCTCAGTATTGTCAGAAGTGCCCGATCAGCCCCAGCATTTT
TRBJ2-2,TRBV28,few,NA,CASWRGDTGELFF,TGTGCCAGCTGGCGCGGGGACACCGGGGAGCTGTTTTTT
TRBJ1-1,TRBV29-1,NA,TRBD1,CSVPGTAEAFF,TGCAGCGTACCCGGGACAGCTGAAGCTTTCTTT
TRBJ2-1,TRBV29-1,many,TRBD2,CSGRTSGTEQFF,TGCAGCGGGCGGACTAGCGGAACCGAGCAGTTCTTC
TRBJ2-7,TRBV20-1,few,TRBD2,CSARGLAGMGEQYF,TGCAGTGCCCGGGGACTAGCGGGAATGGGCGAGCAGTACTTC
TRBJ1-2,TRBV9,many,NA,CASSNRDIGYGYTF,TGTGCCAGCAGCAACAGGGATATTGGCTATGGCTACACCTTC
TRBJ2-7,TRBV6-5,many,TRBD1,CATLDRGRYEQYF,TGTGCCACCCTGGACAGGGGTAGGTACGAGCAGTACTTC
TRBJ2-7,TRBV6-6,few,TRBD1,CASSSPGGYEQYF,TGTGCCAGTTCTAGTCCAGGGGGCTACGAGCAGTACTTC
TRBJ1-4,TRBV14,few,NA,CASSQVGGGTNEKLFF,TGTGCCAGCAGCCAAGTCGGCGGGGGAACTAATGAAAAACTGTTTTTT
TRBJ2-2,TRBV27,few,NA,CASSLRQTTGELFF,TGTGCCAGCAGTCTTCGTCAAACTACCGGGGAGCTGTTTTTT
TRBJ1-3,TRBV29-1,few,NA,CSVNSGNTIYF,TGCAGCGTTAACTCTGGAAACACCATATATTTT
TRBJ2-1,TRBV15,few,TRBD2,CATSRRLASYNEQFF,TGTGCCACCAGCAGGAGACTAGCTTCCTACAATGAGCAGTTCTTC
TRBJ1-1,TRBV6-5,NA,TRBD1,CASRPDRVGTEAFF,TGTGCCAGCAGACCCGACAGGGTAGGAACTGAAGCTTTCTTT
TRBJ2-7,TRBV7-3,few,NA,CASSPSSVSGAYEQYF,TGTGCCAGCAGCCCGTCTTCTGTTAGTGGGGCCTACGAGCAGTACTTC
TRBJ2-5,TRBV28,NA,NA,CASSLGSAGAETQYF,TGTGCCAGCAGTTTAGGTTCGGCGGGGGCGGAGACCCAGTACTTC
TRBJ1-1,TRBV18,many,NA,CASSPYRQGHTEAFF,TGTGCCAGCTCACCTTATCGCCAGGGTCACACTGAAGCTTTCTTT
TRBJ2-7,TRBV6-6,many,TRBD2,CASSGTSGIPYEQYF,TGTGCCAGCAGTGGGACTAGCGGGATCCCATACGAGCAGTACTTC
TRBJ2-2,TRBV4-3,few,TRBD1,CASSLKPTGGGTGELFF,TGCGCCAGCAGCCTAAAACCCACAGGGGGCGGCACCGGGGAGCTGTTTTTT
TRBJ1-5,TRBV10-3,NA,NA,CAINQFPPGDGQPQHF,TGTGCCATCAACCAATTCCCCCCGGGGGATGGACAGCCCCAGCATTTT